The 10 T cell receptor beta chains below come from one sample, sequenced in a study of control samples from healthy donors and cancer patients. Measured with immunoSEQ multiplex PCR; TCRdb has only the in-frame clones, and not every one. The repertoire holds approximately 230,000 clones, with almost 85% as singletons. The source material was PBMCs. The receptors come from a woman aged 60-75 years with lung cancer.

This chain connects TRBV2 to TRBJ1-1, with D possibly matching TRBD1 (6 bases). The CDR3 has 14 residues. Trimming pared 7 bases from V and 1 base from J, leaving 13 bases between. The germline gives CDR1 SNHLY, CDR2 FYNNEI. Here the CDR3 reads CASTWGHSNTEAFF. The CDR3 nucleotides are TGTGCCAGCACCTGGGGACATTCGAACACTGAAGCTTTCTTT.

V usage is TRBV2 and J usage is TRBJ1-2; D is perhaps TRBD1 (5 bases). V lost 3 bases to trimming and J lost 1 base, with 12 bases between them. This CDR3 spans 15 amino acids. CDR1 and CDR2 (germline): SNHLY, FYNNEI. CDR3 amino acids: CASSDPGIFNYGYTF. The CDR3 DNA reads as TGTGCCAGCAGTGACCCAGGGATTTTTAACTATGGCTACACCTTC.

V and J are TRBV11-2 and TRBJ2-2, with 14 bases identical to TRBD2. Germline CDR1 SGHAT, CDR2 FQNNGV. The V and J ends lost 3 bases and 4 bases, in that order; junction bases with no gene match: 7. The CDR3 contains 18 residues. CDR3 bases: TGTGCCAGCAGCTTGGGGACTAGCGGGAGATTGGGCACCGGGGAGCTGTTTTTT. It specifies CASSLGTSGRLGTGELFF.

The J gene is TRBJ1-1, the V gene TRBV5-1; weak D call: TRBD1 (5 bases). Germline CDR1 reads SGHRS; CDR2 reads YFSETQ. This CDR3 has 14 residues. Trimming stripped 0 bases from V and 4 bases from J, with 10 bases between. The CDR3 DNA is TGCGCCAGCAGCTTGGAATTCCAGGGCACTGAAGCTTTCTTT. Translating gives CASSLEFQGTEAFF.

This clone was counted between two and nine times. The rearrangement joins TRBV6-5 to TRBJ1-3; possible D gene TRBD1, 6 bases. The V gene lost 7 bases and the J gene lost 0 bases, with 13 bases spanning the gap. In germline, CDR1 is MNHEY, CDR2 SVGAGI. The length of the CDR3 is 15 residues. Here the CDR3 DNA reads TGTGCCAGCATACAGGGAAGGGTCTCTGGAAACACCATATATTTT. This encodes CASIQGRVSGNTIYF.

Worth noting for this clone: At the DNA level, this CDR3 is encoded by other sequences in the same sample as well. The chain employs TRBV10-3 and TRBJ2-3; 8 bases are shared with TRBD2. The CDR3 extends over 14 amino acids. The ends lost 4 bases at V and 0 bases at J; junction bases unmatched: 0. Germline V gene lookup returns CDR1 ENHRY and CDR2 SYGVKD. In nucleotides, the CDR3 is TGTGCCATCAGTGGCGGGGGGAGCACAGATACGCAGTATTTT. Translating it yields CAISGGGSTDTQYF.

The CDR3 DNA sequence: TGTGCCAGCAGTCAACTGCCAGGGGGCCTATCGACCGGGGAGCTGTTTTTT. Protein product: CASSQLPGGLSTGELFF. The chain combines TRBV2 with TRBJ2-2; 8 bases line up with TRBD1. Germline V gene sequence: CDR1 SNHLY, CDR2 FYNNEI. V was clipped by 5 bases and J by 5 bases; unmatched bases: 13. This CDR3 has 17 residues.

The V call is TRBV5-1, the J call TRBJ2-7, with D possibly being TRBD2 (5 bases). The ends were cut back, 4 bases at V and 7 bases at J, with 12 bases in the middle. The CDR3 totals 12 residues. The germline gives CDR1 SGHRS, CDR2 YFSETQ. This CDR3 reads CASSPPPGEQYF. The CDR3 coding sequence is TGCGCCAGCAGCCCCCCCCCGGGAGAGCAGTACTTC.

This clone showed up just once. The chain joins TRBV5-1 to TRBJ2-7; the match to TRBD2 covers 9 bases. Germline V gene data show CDR1 as SGHRS and CDR2 as YFSETQ. The ends lost 0 bases at V and 4 bases at J; junction bases unmatched: 5. The CDR3 consists of 15 residues. The CDR3 spells CASSLGSGSSYEQYF. In nucleotides, the CDR3 is TGCGCCAGCAGCTTGGGTAGCGGGAGCTCGTACGAGCAGTACTTC.

As to this clone: Its ends do not fully match the called genes, so a read error is possible. The V call is TRBV7-2, the J call TRBJ1-6; D unresolved. This CDR3 spans 11 amino acids. The V gene's germline CDR1 is SGHTA and CDR2 FQGNSA. The CDR3 DNA is TGTGCCAGCAGCCGAGATTCCCCCCTCCACTTT. It is translated as CASSRDSPLHF. Full variable domain (outside the CDR3, taken from reference TRBV7-2 and TRBJ1-6): GAGVSQSPSNKVTEKGKDVELRCDPISGHTALYWYRQSLGQGLEFLIYFQGNSAPDKSGLPSDRFSAERTGGSVSTLTIQRTQQEDSAVYLCASSRDSPLHFGNGTRLTVT.